This T cell receptor (beta chain) was retrieved from a study of T-cell memory formation after mild COVID-19. General study findings and limits: Some SARS-CoV-2-responding clones were already detected in memory before infection. CD8+ contracting clones occupied EMRA, while CD4+ ones occupied mainly CM and EM.

As to this clonotype: Its antigen remains unknown.

Germline V gene lookup returns CDR1 SGHRS and CDR2 YFSETQ. V shed 0 bases, J shed 4 bases, and the junction held 3 bases outside the gene matches. CDR3 size: 16 residues. The authors produced TCR alpha and TCR beta cDNA libraries with sample barcodes and UMIs by 5'RACE using constant-segment primers. One entry per CDR3 protein, called by TCRdb with MiXCR from the 5' RACE reads. Of just under 150,000 distinct CDR3 sequences listed, under 25% are singletons. The source is an adult woman who had mild COVID-19 (a few samples of this study predate the infection). Cell type and time point are not known. Sequencing was carried out using PBMCs or a T cell subset sorted from them (not recorded which). This chain connects TRBV5-1 to TRBJ2-2; the match to TRBD1 covers 10 bases. CDR3 sequence: CASSLAGTGATGELFF. The CDR3 coding sequence is TGCGCCAGCAGCTTGGCCGGGACAGGGGCCACCGGGGAGCTGTTTTTT.